The 16 T cell receptor beta chains below all came from one sample that was sequenced in a study of OX40 agonist ivuxolimab in advanced cancers. Libraries were prepared by immunoSEQ multiplex PCR; TCRdb keeps only in-frame clonotypes and omits some of them. The table records roughly 92,000 clones, nearly 90% of them present only once. The sequencing used CD4+ or CD8+ T cells sorted from blood, collected in a trial of the OX40 agonist ivuxolimab. All receptors derive from an adult with an advanced solid tumor such as melanoma, head and neck, liver or kidney cancer.

This clone was recorded once. This chain connects TRBV29-1 to TRBJ1-4, with D possibly TRBD1 on 5 matching bases. Germline CDR1 and CDR2: SQVTM and ANQGSEA. V shed 5 bases and J shed 2 bases, with 9 bases lying between them. This CDR3 contains 13 residues. For the CDR3, the DNA is TGCAGCGTTAAGGGGAATACTAATGAAAAACTGTTTTTT. Amino acid sequence: CSVKGNTNEKLFF.

Only a few counts were recorded for this clone. The chain links TRBV7-2 to TRBJ2-7, with D maybe TRBD2 (5 bases). The V gene's germline CDR1 is SGHTA and CDR2 FQGNSA. V lost 3 bases to trimming and J lost 6 bases, with 12 bases between them. The CDR3 length is 13 residues. This CDR3 reads CASSFRMAGEQYF. In DNA form, the CDR3 reads TGTGCCAGCAGCTTTCGGATGGCGGGCGAGCAGTACTTC.

The chain links TRBV28 to TRBJ2-6, with D possibly TRBD1 on 5 matching bases. Deletions cut 8 bases from V and 0 bases from J, with 17 bases between. CDR1 and CDR2 from the germline V gene are MDHEN and SYDVKM. The CDR3 spans 17 residues. This chain's CDR3 is CASGRARRRSGANVLTF. CDR3 bases: TGTGCCAGCGGCAGGGCTAGAAGACGCTCTGGGGCCAACGTCCTGACTTTC.

The genes are TRBV7-9 and TRBJ1-1, with D tentatively TRBD1 (5 bases). CDR1 SEHNR and CDR2 FQNEAQ come from the germline V gene (reference sequence). The CDR3 runs to 17 residues. Trimming removed 1 base at V and 4 bases at J, with 19 bases between. DNA for the CDR3: TGTGCCAGCAGCTTAGGGGCAGGGAGGGAGCTGGGCACTGAAGCTTTCTTT. It codes for CASSLGAGRELGTEAFF. Drawing the rest from reference TRBV7-9 and TRBJ1-1, the complete variable domain is DTGVSQNPRHKITKRGQNVTFRCDPISEHNRLYWYRQTLGQGPEFLTYFQNEAQLEKSRLLSDRFSAERPKGSFSTLEIQRTEQGDSAMYLCASSLGAGRELGTEAFFGQGTRLTVV.

CDR3 amino acids: CASQQQGAGETQYF. Here the CDR3 DNA reads TGTGCCAGCCAGCAACAGGGTGCGGGAGAGACCCAGTACTTC. The gene calls are TRBV19 and TRBJ2-5; D possibly corresponds to TRBD1 (6 bases). Trimming pared 9 bases from V and 4 bases from J, leaving 18 bases between. Germline V gives CDR1 LNHDA, CDR2 SQIVND (reference sequence). The CDR3 covers 14 residues.

Here the CDR3 reads CASSVRGVGINEQFF. CDR3 sequence (DNA): TGTGCCAGCAGCGTACGGGGGGTAGGTATCAATGAGCAGTTCTTC. The chain joins TRBV9 to TRBJ2-1; TRBD2 matches at 7 bases. This CDR3 contains 15 residues. J was trimmed by 6 bases and V by 1 base; bases with no gene match: 7. Germline CDR1 and CDR2: SGDLS and YYNGEE. The whole variable domain, filled in from reference TRBV9 and TRBJ2-1, reads DSGVTQTPKHLITATGQRVTLRCSPRSGDLSVYWYQQSLDQGLQFLIQYYNGEERAKGNILERFSAQQFPDLHSELNLSSLELGDSALYFCASSVRGVGINEQFFGPGTRLTVL.

The CDR3: CASTNTASGSTEAFF. CDR3 sequence (DNA): TGCGCCAGCACCAACACTGCTTCGGGCAGCACTGAAGCTTTCTTT. This chain joins TRBV5-1 and TRBJ1-1, with D unresolved. Germline V gene data show CDR1 as SGHRS and CDR2 as YFSETQ. CDR3 size: 15 residues. V lost 6 bases and J lost 4, with 19 bases in between.

This sequence joins TRBV4-2 and TRBJ2-7; tentative D call: TRBD1 (6 bases). The CDR3 loop spans 13 amino acids. In germline, CDR1 is LGHNA, CDR2 YNFKEQ. Trimming took 4 bases from V and 7 from J, leaving 14 bases between them. This chain's CDR3 is CASSLTGSLEQYF. The CDR3 DNA sequence: TGTGCCAGCAGCCTAACAGGGAGCTTGGAGCAGTACTTC.

V and J are TRBV10-3 and TRBJ2-7; D may be TRBD2 (6 bases). Germline loops: CDR1 ENHRY, CDR2 SYGVKD. V was trimmed by 10 bases and J by 0 bases, leaving 16 bases between them. The CDR3 has 14 amino acids. The CDR3 here is CATRRGGDSYEQYF. The CDR3 DNA is TGTGCCACCCGCCGGGGCGGGGACTCCTACGAGCAGTACTTC.

The J gene is TRBJ2-1, the V gene TRBV5-1; TRBD1 might be the D (5 bases). Looked up from germline, CDR1 is SGHRS and CDR2 is YFSETQ. Deletions cut 0 bases from V and 1 base from J, with 11 bases between. This CDR3 is 16 amino acids long. CDR3 amino acids: CASSLAGLLSYNEQFF. CDR3 nucleotides: TGCGCCAGCAGCTTGGCAGGGTTATTGTCCTACAATGAGCAGTTCTTC.

Of note for this clone: Different DNA sequences within this sample yield the same CDR3. J is TRBJ1-2 and V is TRBV30, with TRBD1 identical over 12 bases. Trimming removed 8 bases from V and 8 bases from J; junction bases left unmatched: 12. Germline lookup yields CDR1 GTSNPN and CDR2 SVGIG (reference sequence). The CDR3 totals 14 residues. The CDR3 nucleotides read TGTGCCGGGGGACAGGGGGCGGTGGCGGGGGGCTACACCTTC. It encodes CAGGQGAVAGGYTF.

The rearrangement uses TRBV5-4 and TRBJ2-1; perhaps TRBD2 as D (5 bases). The CDR3 runs 15 residues. CDR1 is SGHNT and CDR2 is YYREEE in the germline V gene (reference sequence). Trimming removed 0 bases from V and 4 bases from J, with 11 bases in between. The CDR3 reads CASSLEAGKYNEQFF. In DNA, the CDR3 is TGTGCCAGCAGCTTGGAGGCCGGGAAATACAATGAGCAGTTCTTC. The full variable domain, with the rest looked up from reference TRBV5-4 and TRBJ2-1, is ETGVTQSPTHLIKTRGQQVTLRCSSQSGHNTVSWYQQALGQGPQFIFQYYREEENGRGNFPPRFSGLQFPNYSSELNVNALELDDSALYLCASSLEAGKYNEQFFGPGTRLTVL.

This chain joins TRBV5-1 and TRBJ2-5; no definite D call. Germline CDR1 and CDR2: SGHRS and YFSETQ. V was pared by 6 bases and J by 2 bases, with 14 bases between. The CDR3 runs 14 residues. In DNA form, the CDR3 reads TGCGCCAGCACCAAAAATATGCCGCAAGAGACCCAGTACTTC. Translating gives CASTKNMPQETQYF. Supplemented by reference TRBV5-1 and TRBJ2-5, the full variable domain reads KAGVTQTPRYLIKTRGQQVTLSCSPISGHRSVSWYQQTPGQGLQFLFEYFSETQRNKGNFPGRFSGRQFSNSRSEMNVSTLELGDSALYLCASTKNMPQETQYFGPGTRLLVL.

This clone was observed once. The genes are TRBV9 and TRBJ1-3, with unresolved D. CDR1 is SGDLS and CDR2 is YYNGEE in the germline V gene. The CDR3 is 15 residues long. The V end lost 3 bases, the J end lost 4 bases, and 14 bases lay between the germline ends. The chain's CDR3 is CASSEADGLGNTIYF. In nucleotides, the CDR3 is TGTGCCAGCAGCGAGGCCGACGGGCTGGGAAACACCATATATTTT.

This clone was recorded only once. V gene TRBV30 combines with J gene TRBJ1-2; TRBD1 matches at 10 bases. Germline CDR1 and CDR2: GTSNPN and SVGIG (reference sequence). V was pared by 4 bases and J by 12 bases, with 14 bases of the junction left unmatched. The CDR3 runs to 14 residues. This CDR3 reads CAWTLSRTGGGHTF. The CDR3, as DNA: TGTGCCTGGACCCTTAGCCGGACAGGGGGAGGCCACACCTTC.

The chain links TRBV28 to TRBJ1-5; D is ambiguous. Germline CDR1 reads MDHEN; CDR2 reads SYDVKM. The CDR3 runs to 13 residues. V lost 3 bases and J 8 bases, leaving 11 bases between the germline ends. As DNA, the CDR3 is TGTGCCAGCAGTTTGGACTGGGCGAAGCCCCAGCATTTT. It codes for CASSLDWAKPQHF.